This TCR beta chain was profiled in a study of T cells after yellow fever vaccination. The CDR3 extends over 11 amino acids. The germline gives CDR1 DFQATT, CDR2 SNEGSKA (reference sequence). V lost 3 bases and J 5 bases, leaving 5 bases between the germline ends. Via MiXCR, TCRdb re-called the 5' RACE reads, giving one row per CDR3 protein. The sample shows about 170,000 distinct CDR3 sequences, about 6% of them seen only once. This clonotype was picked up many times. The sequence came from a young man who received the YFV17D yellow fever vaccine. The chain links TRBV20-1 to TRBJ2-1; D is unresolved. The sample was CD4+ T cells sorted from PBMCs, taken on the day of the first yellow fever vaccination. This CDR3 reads CSASSNNEQFF. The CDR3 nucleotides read TGCAGTGCTAGTAGTAACAATGAGCAGTTCTTC.